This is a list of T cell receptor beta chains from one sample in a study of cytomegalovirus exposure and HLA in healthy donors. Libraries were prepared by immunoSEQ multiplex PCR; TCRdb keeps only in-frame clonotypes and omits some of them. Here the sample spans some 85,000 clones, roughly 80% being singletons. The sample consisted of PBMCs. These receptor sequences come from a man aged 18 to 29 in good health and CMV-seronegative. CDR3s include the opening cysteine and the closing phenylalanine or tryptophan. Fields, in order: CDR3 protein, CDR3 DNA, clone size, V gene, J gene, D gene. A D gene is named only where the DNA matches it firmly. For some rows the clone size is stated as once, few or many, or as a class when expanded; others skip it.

CDR3 protein: CASSSGGPSYNSPLHF
CDR3 DNA: TGCGCCAGCAGCTCGGGAGGGCCCTCCTATAATTCACCCCTCCACTTT
clone size: NA
V gene: TRBV5-1
J gene: TRBJ1-6
D gene: NA

CDR3 protein: CASSAGTATEAFF
CDR3 DNA: TGTGCCAGCAGTGCAGGGACAGCCACTGAAGCTTTCTTT
clone size: NA
V gene: TRBV6-4
J gene: TRBJ1-1
D gene: TRBD1

CDR3 protein: CASSWHRDGYTF
CDR3 DNA: TGTGCCAGCAGCTGGCACAGGGACGGCTACACCTTC
clone size: once
V gene: TRBV5-4
J gene: TRBJ1-2
D gene: NA

CDR3 protein: CASSIDGGFTSQSSYNEQFF
CDR3 DNA: TGTGCCAGTAGTATCGATGGGGGGTTCACTTCCCAAAGCTCCTACAATGAGCAGTTCTTC
clone size: NA
V gene: TRBV19
J gene: TRBJ2-1
D gene: NA

CDR3 protein: CAWSATGRANEKLFF
CDR3 DNA: TGTGCCTGGAGTGCCACAGGGAGGGCTAATGAAAAACTGTTTTTT
clone size: NA
V gene: TRBV30
J gene: TRBJ1-4
D gene: NA

CDR3 protein: CASSAFGTGYNEQFF
CDR3 DNA: TGTGCCAGCAGTGCCTTCGGGACTGGCTACAATGAGCAGTTCTTC
clone size: once
V gene: TRBV28
J gene: TRBJ2-1
D gene: NA

CDR3 protein: CASSADSLSTEAFF
CDR3 DNA: TGCGCCAGCAGCGCGGACAGCCTTTCCACTGAAGCTTTCTTT
clone size: NA
V gene: TRBV5-1
J gene: TRBJ1-1
D gene: NA

CDR3 protein: CASSLLAIYNEQFF
CDR3 DNA: TGTGCCAGCAGTTTACTAGCGATCTACAATGAGCAGTTCTTC
clone size: NA
V gene: TRBV28
J gene: TRBJ2-1
D gene: NA

CDR3 protein: CASNSRQTGELFF
CDR3 DNA: TGTGCCAGCAACTCAAGACAGACCGGGGAGCTGTTTTTT
clone size: NA
V gene: TRBV7-2
J gene: TRBJ2-2
D gene: NA

CDR3 protein: CASSLTGSRPNTEAFF
CDR3 DNA: TGTGCCAGCAGCCTAACGGGTAGCAGACCGAACACTGAAGCTTTCTTT
clone size: few
V gene: TRBV5-8
J gene: TRBJ1-1
D gene: NA

CDR3 protein: CASSPRNRDTEAFF
CDR3 DNA: TGTGCCAGCAGCCCCAGGAACAGAGACACTGAAGCTTTCTTT
clone size: NA
V gene: TRBV11-2
J gene: TRBJ1-1
D gene: NA

CDR3 protein: CASSQNRGGDSPLHF
CDR3 DNA: TGTGCCAGCAGCCAAAACAGGGGTGGTGATTCACCCCTCCACTTT
clone size: few
V gene: TRBV4-2
J gene: TRBJ1-6
D gene: TRBD1

CDR3 protein: CASTRDSNQPQHF
CDR3 DNA: TGTGCCAGCACCAGGGATAGCAATCAGCCCCAGCATTTT
clone size: NA
V gene: TRBV28
J gene: TRBJ1-5
D gene: NA

CDR3 protein: CASSRRSGQRFYNEQFF
CDR3 DNA: TGTGCCAGCAGCCGACGGTCGGGACAGCGATTTTACAATGAGCAGTTCTTC
clone size: NA
V gene: TRBV7-2
J gene: TRBJ2-1
D gene: TRBD1

CDR3 protein: CASSPTSLSSYEQYF
CDR3 DNA: TGTGCCAGCAGCCCGACTAGTTTGAGCTCCTACGAGCAGTACTTC
clone size: NA
V gene: TRBV7-6
J gene: TRBJ2-7
D gene: NA

CDR3 protein: CASKERQIQETQYF
CDR3 DNA: TGTGCCAGCAAGGAAAGACAGATACAAGAGACCCAGTACTTC
clone size: NA
V gene: TRBV2
J gene: TRBJ2-5
D gene: NA

CDR3 protein: CASTPLSREVDTEAFF
CDR3 DNA: TGTGCCAGCACCCCTCTATCCCGGGAAGTGGACACTGAAGCTTTCTTT
clone size: NA
V gene: TRBV7-8
J gene: TRBJ1-1
D gene: NA

CDR3 protein: CASSLVSGVMDSPLHF
CDR3 DNA: TGTGCCAGCAGCTTGGTTTCAGGGGTAATGGATTCACCCCTCCACTTT
clone size: NA
V gene: TRBV5-4
J gene: TRBJ1-6
D gene: NA

CDR3 protein: CASCRGAGEKLFF
CDR3 DNA: TGTGCCAGTTGTCGGGGGGCTGGCGAAAAACTGTTTTTT
clone size: NA
V gene: TRBV19
J gene: TRBJ1-4
D gene: NA

CDR3 protein: CASSLSPGVNTEAFF
CDR3 DNA: TGTGCCAGCAGTCTCTCCCCCGGGGTGAACACTGAAGCTTTCTTT
clone size: NA
V gene: TRBV7-2
J gene: TRBJ1-1
D gene: NA

CDR3 protein: CASNLAGVNEQYF
CDR3 DNA: TGCGCCAGCAATCTAGCGGGAGTAAACGAGCAGTACTTC
clone size: NA
V gene: TRBV10-2
J gene: TRBJ2-7
D gene: TRBD2

CDR3 protein: CAWSVNPPPANEKLFF
CDR3 DNA: TGTGCCTGGAGTGTGAACCCTCCCCCGGCTAATGAAAAACTGTTTTTT
clone size: NA
V gene: TRBV30
J gene: TRBJ1-4
D gene: NA

CDR3 protein: CASSELQGGRYEQYF
CDR3 DNA: TGTGCCAGCAGTGAACTCCAGGGCGGTAGGTACGAGCAGTACTTC
clone size: NA
V gene: TRBV6-1
J gene: TRBJ2-7
D gene: NA

CDR3 protein: CASSLKAGSGSYTF
CDR3 DNA: TGTGCCAGCAGCTTGAAGGCAGGGTCGGGTAGCTACACCTTC
clone size: few
V gene: TRBV5-8
J gene: TRBJ1-2
D gene: NA

CDR3 protein: CASRIGSGKETQYF
CDR3 DNA: TGTGCCAGCAGGATCGGGTCGGGAAAAGAGACCCAGTACTTC
clone size: NA
V gene: TRBV27
J gene: TRBJ2-5
D gene: NA

CDR3 protein: CASSEYSPDSGRGYEQYF
CDR3 DNA: TGTGCCAGCAGTGAATATTCCCCCGATAGCGGGAGAGGCTACGAGCAGTACTTC
clone size: NA
V gene: TRBV25-1
J gene: TRBJ2-7
D gene: TRBD2

CDR3 protein: CAWRERQLTNYGYTF
CDR3 DNA: TGTGCCTGGAGGGAGAGACAGTTAACTAACTATGGCTACACCTTC
clone size: NA
V gene: TRBV30
J gene: TRBJ1-2
D gene: NA

CDR3 protein: CASSARGTLNNEQFF
CDR3 DNA: TGTGCCAGCAGTGCCCGTGGGACACTTAACAATGAGCAGTTCTTC
clone size: NA
V gene: TRBV2
J gene: TRBJ2-1
D gene: NA

CDR3 protein: CAWRPTSGRTGELFF
CDR3 DNA: TGTGCCTGGAGACCGACTAGCGGGAGAACCGGGGAGCTGTTTTTT
clone size: NA
V gene: TRBV30
J gene: TRBJ2-2
D gene: TRBD2

CDR3 protein: CASSSHPGTGGGETQYF
CDR3 DNA: TGTGCCAGCAGTTCTCACCCGGGGACAGGCGGCGGGGAGACCCAGTACTTC
clone size: once
V gene: TRBV28
J gene: TRBJ2-5
D gene: TRBD1

CDR3 protein: CAISGLYNEQFF
CDR3 DNA: TGTGCCATCAGTGGACTGTACAATGAGCAGTTCTTC
clone size: NA
V gene: TRBV10-3
J gene: TRBJ2-1
D gene: NA

CDR3 protein: CASSLAAGTGMDGYTF
CDR3 DNA: TGTGCCAGCAGCTTAGCTGCCGGGACAGGGATGGATGGCTACACCTTC
clone size: NA
V gene: TRBV7-2
J gene: TRBJ1-2
D gene: TRBD1

CDR3 protein: CASSLLGASSPQHF
CDR3 DNA: TGCGCCAGCAGCTTGTTGGGGGCGAGCTCGCCCCAGCATTTT
clone size: NA
V gene: TRBV5-1
J gene: TRBJ1-5
D gene: NA

CDR3 protein: CASSLKKTGEVDEQFF
CDR3 DNA: TGTGCCAGCAGCTTAAAGAAGACAGGGGAAGTGGATGAGCAGTTCTTC
clone size: once
V gene: TRBV7-9
J gene: TRBJ2-1
D gene: TRBD1

CDR3 protein: CASTRDSLNEQYF
CDR3 DNA: TGCGCCAGCACCCGGGACAGTCTGAACGAGCAGTACTTC
clone size: NA
V gene: TRBV5-1
J gene: TRBJ2-7
D gene: TRBD1

CDR3 protein: CASSHDRMGTDTQYF
CDR3 DNA: TGTGCCAGCAGCCACGACAGAATGGGCACAGATACGCAGTATTTT
clone size: NA
V gene: TRBV5-8
J gene: TRBJ2-3
D gene: NA

CDR3 protein: CASSLQGRTNEKLFF
CDR3 DNA: TGTGCCAGCAGTTTACAGGGTCGCACTAATGAAAAACTGTTTTTT
clone size: few
V gene: TRBV27
J gene: TRBJ1-4
D gene: NA

CDR3 protein: CASSSFKREYQETQYF
CDR3 DNA: TGTGCCAGCAGTTCGTTTAAGCGGGAGTACCAAGAGACCCAGTACTTC
clone size: NA
V gene: TRBV28
J gene: TRBJ2-5
D gene: TRBD2

CDR3 protein: CASSMTSGAGQETQYF
CDR3 DNA: TGCGCCAGCAGCATGACTAGCGGCGCGGGGCAAGAGACCCAGTACTTC
clone size: once
V gene: TRBV5-1
J gene: TRBJ2-5
D gene: TRBD2

CDR3 protein: CASSLGQGAEAFF
CDR3 DNA: TGCGCCAGCAGCCTCGGACAGGGGGCTGAAGCTTTCTTT
clone size: NA
V gene: TRBV4-3
J gene: TRBJ1-1
D gene: TRBD1

CDR3 protein: CASRAAGGYTF
CDR3 DNA: TGTGCCAGCAGGGCAGCAGGGGGCTACACCTTC
clone size: NA
V gene: TRBV6-5
J gene: TRBJ1-2
D gene: NA

CDR3 protein: CASSHPQVAYEQYF
CDR3 DNA: TGTGCCAGCAGCCACCCACAGGTTGCCTACGAGCAGTACTTC
clone size: NA
V gene: TRBV7-9
J gene: TRBJ2-7
D gene: NA